This T cell receptor beta chain was captured in a study of T cell clonotyping in hematopoietic cell transplantation. Whole-study results and caveats: Recipient TCR diversity dropped after transplant; expanded clonotypes rose from day 30 to 180. Higher Inverse Simpson Index values in graft donor and pretransplant recipient predicted broader posttransplant TCR diversity.

Blood collection times were about day -28 and days 30, 100, 180 posttransplant. As concerns this clone: Its antigen is unidentified.

The CDR3 sequence is 14 residues long. Trimming cost V 11 bases and J 5 bases, with 22 bases left between them. Germline-derived CDR1 and CDR2 are SGHVT and SQSDAQ. Profiled with immunoSEQ multiplex PCR; TCRdb holds only in-frame clones, not every one. The data contain more than 5,000 clones, just under 90% of them singletons. The TCR comes from a female patient aged 40 to 50 who had an allogeneic stem cell transplant from a related donor, so the T cells may come from the graft donor. Some clones in this sample may be carry-over from other donors' samples. The chain recombines TRBV7-4 with TRBJ2-7; a possible D gene is TRBD1 (5 bases). The input for sequencing was peripheral blood mononuclear cells, taken 100 days after allogeneic stem cell transplant. The CDR3 sequence: CAAKQGRVTHEQYF. CDR3 in DNA: TGTGCCGCGAAGCAGGGCAGGGTGACCCACGAGCAGTACTTC.